This TCR beta chain appears in the sequencing data of a study of blood T cell repertoires in COVID-19. This clone came up a few times. Germline-derived CDR1 and CDR2 are LGHNA and YNFKEQ. Trimming took 0 bases from V and 3 from J, leaving 11 bases between them. The CDR3 runs to 15 residues. Original handling: Quantification of nucleated cells was approximated via reference gene primer amplification. Clones were read by immunoSEQ multiplex PCR, and TCRdb kept only the in-frame ones, dropping some. V and J calls and clone size are as listed in that table; D and trimming were resolved from the DNA. The top ten hold under 1.5% of the sample, which has approximately 200,000 clones, about 80% seen once.

The chain is built from TRBV4-2 and TRBJ1-1; D unclear. The clonotype was recovered from a woman in her 40s with acute COVID-19. The specimen sequenced was PBMCs or T cells enriched from blood (not recorded which). Written as DNA, the CDR3 is TGTGCCAGCAGCCAAGATACATCGGGTTACACTGAAGCTTTCTTT. The encoded protein is CASSQDTSGYTEAFF.